One and the same sample provided the 19 T cell receptor beta chains below, sequenced in a study of cytotoxic CD8 clonotypes in ibrutinib-treated CLL. TCRdb's table, derived via immunoSEQ multiplex PCR, lists solely in-frame clones and lacks some. The sample shows about 86,000 clones, about 86% of them seen only once. This material consisted of PBMCs, taken before ibrutinib treatment. The receptors were sampled from a human donor with chronic lymphocytic leukemia.

A few counts support this clone. This sequence joins TRBV7-8 and TRBJ2-7; 7 nucleotides agree with TRBD2. This CDR3 comprises 18 residues. Germline V gives CDR1 SGHVS, CDR2 FQNEAQ. V lost 0 bases, J lost 0 bases, and 11 bases stayed unmatched. DNA of the CDR3: TGTGCCAGCAGCTTAGCTAAGTCGTGGGGGGGACTCTCCTACGAGCAGTACTTC. It is translated as CASSLAKSWGGLSYEQYF.

The CDR3 bases are TGTGCCAGCAGTCCCGCTGGGGTCGGAGGAGAGACCCAGTACTTC. The encoded protein is CASSPAGVGGETQYF. V and J are TRBV6-5 and TRBJ2-5, with D possibly being TRBD2 (5 bases). CDR3 length: 15 amino acids. V gave up 5 bases and J gave up 4 bases, with 17 bases separating them. The germline gives CDR1 MNHEY, CDR2 SVGAGI.

The chain recombines TRBV7-9 with TRBJ2-7; 9 nucleotides agree with TRBD2. CDR1 is SEHNR, CDR2 FQNEAQ, per germline (reference sequence). Trimming cost V 3 bases and J 5 bases; bases outside gene matches: 14. The CDR3 length is 17 residues. The CDR3 region is CASSFVAGGLRQDEQYF. The CDR3 DNA reads as TGTGCCAGCAGCTTTGTGGCGGGAGGGTTGCGACAGGACGAGCAGTACTTC.

The chain has TRBV28 and TRBJ2-2, with 7 bases identical to TRBD1. CDR3 length: 16 residues. CDR1 and CDR2 from the germline V gene are MDHEN and SYDVKM. V lost 6 bases, J lost 2 bases, and 9 bases stayed unmatched. The CDR3, as DNA: TGTGCCAGCAGGGAATTTTGGGACAGTAACACCGGGGAGCTGTTTTTT. This gives the protein CASREFWDSNTGELFF.

The chain recombines TRBV11-3 with TRBJ1-1; D is unclear. The CDR3 is 11 residues long. The germline V gene encodes CDR1 SGHNT and CDR2 YENEEA. The V end was cut by 5 bases, the J end by 4 bases, with 5 bases between. The CDR3 sequence: CASSLRTEAFF. DNA of the CDR3: TGTGCCAGCAGCCTGCGCACTGAAGCTTTCTTT.

V gene TRBV4-1 combines with J gene TRBJ1-2; maybe TRBD1 (6 bases). The CDR3 consists of 15 residues. CDR1 is MGHRA, CDR2 YSYEKL, per germline. With 0 bases removed from V and 4 bases from J, the gap between germline ends came to 12 bases. In nucleotides, the CDR3 is TGCGCCAGCAGCCAAGACAGGGGAATGGGCTATGGCTACACCTTC. Translation: CASSQDRGMGYGYTF.

V usage is TRBV7-2 and J usage is TRBJ2-4; 10 positions agree with TRBD2. The V gene's germline CDR1 is SGHTA and CDR2 FQGNSA. J was trimmed by 3 bases and V by 6 bases; bases with no gene match: 5. This CDR3 is 15 amino acids long. The CDR3 spells CASREREGVKNIQYF. The CDR3 DNA sequence: TGTGCCAGCAGGGAGCGGGAGGGTGTCAAAAACATTCAGTACTTC.

The chain combines TRBV27 with TRBJ2-1; 10 bases fit TRBD2. Germline V gene data show CDR1 as MNHEY and CDR2 as SMNVEV (reference sequence). The CDR3 covers 16 residues. With 4 bases clipped from V and 7 bases from J, the junction kept 10 bases outside the gene matches. CDR3 sequence reads: CASSSEPGLARNEQFF. For the CDR3, the DNA is TGTGCCAGCAGTTCCGAACCGGGACTAGCGAGGAATGAGCAGTTCTTC.

The V call is TRBV7-9, the J call TRBJ1-1, with unresolved D. CDR3 length equals 13 residues. Between the trimmed V and J ends, which lost 2 bases and 1 base, there was a span of 5 bases. Per the germline V gene, CDR1 is SEHNR and CDR2 is FQNEAQ (reference sequence). The CDR3 coding sequence is TGTGCCAGCAGCTTAATGGGGAACACTGAAGCTTTCTTT. Translated: CASSLMGNTEAFF.

The chain joins TRBV7-9 to TRBJ1-5, with 10 bases aligning to TRBD1. V was clipped by 5 bases and J by 5 bases; unmatched bases: 3. The CDR3 extends over 14 amino acids. Per the germline V gene, CDR1 is SEHNR and CDR2 is FQNEAQ (reference sequence). The CDR3 here is CASSPGTGDQPQHF. CDR3 DNA: TGTGCCAGCAGCCCCGGGACAGGGGATCAGCCCCAGCATTTT. The variable domain in full, completed from reference TRBV7-9 and TRBJ1-5, reads DTGVSQNPRHKITKRGQNVTFRCDPISEHNRLYWYRQTLGQGPEFLTYFQNEAQLEKSRLLSDRFSAERPKGSFSTLEIQRTEQGDSAMYLCASSPGTGDQPQHFGDGTRLSIL.

The chain has TRBV4-3 and TRBJ2-5; TRBD2 agrees at 12 bases. The V gene end was trimmed by 0 bases and the J gene end by 4 bases; junction bases not matched to a gene: 15. CDR1 and CDR2 from the germline V gene are LGHNA and YSLEER. This CDR3 region has 20 residues. CDR3 in amino acids: CASSQDIGRASGRARETQYF. The CDR3 DNA follows: TGCGCCAGCAGCCAAGATATTGGGAGGGCTAGCGGGAGGGCCCGAGAGACCCAGTACTTC.

In regard to this clone: Other DNA sequences in this sample translate to the same CDR3. This chain joins TRBV20-1 and TRBJ2-3; tentative D call: TRBD2 (5 bases). V was pared by 3 bases and J by 5 bases, with 6 bases between. CDR1 DFQATT and CDR2 SNEGSKA come from the germline V gene (reference sequence). The CDR3 has 11 amino acids. CDR3 bases: TGCAGTGCTAGGAGCGGAGATACGCAGTATTTT. This codes for CSARSGDTQYF.

This clone is a singleton in its sample. The chain recombines TRBV5-6 with TRBJ2-3; tentatively, D is TRBD1 (6 bases). The V gene's germline CDR1 is SGHDT and CDR2 YYEEEE. Trimming left V 0 bases short and J 2 bases short, with 10 bases between. This CDR3 is 15 amino acids long. CDR3 amino acids: CASSLVWDTTDTQYF. The CDR3 DNA sequence: TGTGCCAGCAGCTTGGTTTGGGACACCACAGATACGCAGTATTTT.

The V and J genes are TRBV19 and TRBJ2-7, with 10 nucleotides matching TRBD1. Per germline, CDR1 LNHDA and CDR2 SQIVND (reference sequence). V was pared by 5 bases and J by 3 bases, with 10 bases of the junction left unmatched. The length of the CDR3 is 16 residues. The CDR3 nucleotides read TGTGCCAGTAGTTTCAAGAGGGACAGGGGCTTCTACGAGCAGTACTTC. This encodes CASSFKRDRGFYEQYF.

This chain connects TRBV5-4 to TRBJ2-1, with D uncertain. The CDR3 runs 14 residues. V lost 0 bases and J lost 5, with 9 bases in between. CDR1 SGHNT and CDR2 YYREEE come from the germline V gene (reference sequence). CDR3 DNA: TGTGCCAGCAGCTTGGTAGGACGCAACAATGAGCAGTTCTTC. Protein: CASSLVGRNNEQFF.

The genes are TRBV15 and TRBJ2-7; D possibly corresponds to TRBD1 (5 bases). The CDR3 loop spans 14 amino acids. Trimming cost V 1 base and J 2 bases, with 9 bases left between them. Germline lookup yields CDR1 LNHNV and CDR2 YYDKDF (reference sequence). CDR3 amino acids: CATSRAGKPYEQYF. The CDR3 region has the DNA TGTGCCACCAGCAGAGCAGGGAAACCCTACGAGCAGTACTTC.

This clone was counted a few times. The chain has TRBV4-3 and TRBJ2-1, with D possibly matching TRBD2 (6 bases). The CDR3 is 17 residues long. CDR1 LGHNA and CDR2 YSLEER come from the germline V gene. V was pared by 3 bases and J by 5 bases, with 20 bases between. As DNA, the CDR3 is TGCGCCAGCAGCCAGGACCCCCTCGGGACGGGAGACAATGAGCAGTTCTTC. Protein product: CASSQDPLGTGDNEQFF.

The chain joins TRBV4-3 to TRBJ1-2, with a tentative D call TRBD1 (6 bases). Germline V CDR1 and CDR2: LGHNA, YSLEER. V was cut by 0 bases and J by 4 bases, with 15 bases left in between. There are 16 residues in the CDR3. The CDR3 DNA is TGCGCCAGCAGCCAAGATCCGGGGGCGTTTGGCTATGGCTACACCTTC. Its translation: CASSQDPGAFGYGYTF.

V gene TRBV29-1 combines with J gene TRBJ2-4; D is perhaps TRBD2 (7 bases). In germline, CDR1 is SQVTM, CDR2 ANQGSEA. V was cut by 6 bases and J by 2 bases, with 17 bases left in between. This CDR3 spans 15 amino acids. The CDR3 sequence is CSVAWGGASKNIQYF. The CDR3 DNA reads as TGCAGCGTCGCGTGGGGGGGCGCGTCCAAAAACATTCAGTACTTC.